Listed below are T cell receptor beta chains from one sample, sequenced in a study of glioma-infiltrating T cells. TCRdb passed the multiplex PCR reads through MiXCR, listing each CDR3 protein once. The table includes 300,000 to 400,000 distinct CDR3 sequences, 41% detected once. Sequencing used glioma tissue, nonneoplastic brain tissue, or PBMCs (not recorded which). These receptors came from a human donor with low-grade glioma or glioblastoma, undergoing nonglioma brain surgery, or in good health (not recorded which). Both conserved end residues are part of each CDR3. Each record gives: clone size, V gene, J gene, D gene, CDR3 DNA, CDR3 protein. D genes are given only for firm matches. Size is omitted from some rows. Given values are once, few, many or a class for expanded clones.

>-|TRBV27|TRBJ2-3|-
TGTGCCAGCAGTTTTAGTTCAGATACGCAGTATTTT
CASSFSSDTQYF
>-|TRBV19|TRBJ2-2|TRBD1
TGTGCCAGTACAGGGCCTGGACAGGGACACACCGGGGAGCTGTTTTTT
CASTGPGQGHTGELFF
>few|TRBV20-1|TRBJ2-5|-
TGCAGTGCTAGGCAAGCATGGCGAGAGACCCAGTACTTC
CSARQAWRETQYF
>-|TRBV6-5|TRBJ1-1|-
TGTGCCAGCAGTTTTCCGTGGGGTCGGGAGAACACTGAAGCTTTCTTT
CASSFPWGRENTEAFF
>few|TRBV11-2|TRBJ2-3|-
TGTGCCAGCAGCTTGGGAGTGCGAAAAGATACGCAGTATTTT
CASSLGVRKDTQYF
>-|TRBV7-9|TRBJ2-7|TRBD2
TGTGCCAGCATCTCGGGACTAGCGGGCCTCCTTTCCTACGAGCAGTACTTC
CASISGLAGLLSYEQYF
>many|TRBV6-1|TRBJ2-1|-
TGTGCCAGCAGTAACGGGGAAGAGGGATGGTACAATGAGCAGTTCTTC
CASSNGEEGWYNEQFF
>-|TRBV2|TRBJ2-1|TRBD1
TGTGCCAGCAGTTTTATACCGGGACAGGGCTACAATGAGCAGTTCTTC
CASSFIPGQGYNEQFF
>-|TRBV7-9|TRBJ1-1|-
TGTGCCAGCAGCTTATTGGAAACTGAAGCTTTCTTT
CASSLLETEAFF
>-|TRBV5-5|TRBJ2-3|TRBD2
TGTGCCAGCAGCCCGGCGACTAGCGGGAGGGCCGGGGCAGATACGCAGTATTTT
CASSPATSGRAGADTQYF
>many|TRBV7-9|TRBJ1-1|-
TGTGCCAGCAGTTTGGTCGGGTCTAACACTGAAGCTTTCTTT
CASSLVGSNTEAFF
>-|TRBV20-1|TRBJ1-1|-
TGCAGTGCTAGAGATAACGAGCTCGAAGCTTTCTTT
CSARDNELEAFF
>-|TRBV5-6|TRBJ2-1|-
TGTGCCAGCAGTTTGGGGAATAGCGCATACAATGAGCAGTTCTTC
CASSLGNSAYNEQFF
>few|TRBV7-9|TRBJ2-7|TRBD1
TGTGCCAGCAGCCCAGACAGGGTAGGCGAGCAGTACTTC
CASSPDRVGEQYF
>-|TRBV24-1|TRBJ2-3|TRBD2
TGTGCCACCAGATCGACTAGCGGGAGTAGCACAGATACGCAGTATTTT
CATRSTSGSSTDTQYF
>-|TRBV18|TRBJ2-7|TRBD2
TGTGCCAGTTCCGGGACTAGTCTATACGAGCAGTACTTC
CASSGTSLYEQYF
>many|TRBV28|TRBJ2-7|TRBD1
TGTGCCAGCAGTCCCCCTAGCCCCGGGACAGGAGCTTACGAGCAGTACTTC
CASSPPSPGTGAYEQYF
>-|TRBV19|TRBJ1-2|-
TGTGCCAGTAGTATAAAATATGGCTACACCTTC
CASSIKYGYTF
>-|TRBV7-9|TRBJ1-1|-
TGTGCCAGCAGCTTTTCGTCCGGGAGGAACACTGAAGCTTTCTTT
CASSFSSGRNTEAFF
>many|TRBV7-2|TRBJ2-3|-
TGTGCCAGCAGCTTAGAACAGGGATATTCGCAGTATTTT
CASSLEQGYSQYF
>-|TRBV7-2|TRBJ2-1|TRBD1
TGTGCCAGCAGCCCAGGGGGCCGGACTTACAATGAGCAGTTCTTC
CASSPGGRTYNEQFF
>-|TRBV12-3/TRBV12-4|TRBJ1-5|-
TGTGCCAGCAGTCCCTCGGTCCAACAGCCCCAGCATTTT
CASSPSVQQPQHF
>few|TRBV7-3|TRBJ1-5|-
TGTGCAAATTCGGGGCCCCCTTTTATGAGCAATCAGCCCCAGCATTTT
CANSGPPFMSNQPQHF
>-|TRBV28|TRBJ2-2|-
TGTGCCGGATCGACACCCTCGGGCACCGGGGAGCTGTTTTTT
CAGSTPSGTGELFF
>-|TRBV20-1|TRBJ2-1|TRBD2
TGCAGTGCTATACCGGGACTAGCGGGATCTGAGCAGTTCTTC
CSAIPGLAGSEQFF
>few|TRBV4-3|TRBJ1-3|TRBD1
TGCGCCAGCAGCCAGGCCGGGACAGGGATAAACACCATATATTTT
CASSQAGTGINTIYF
>few|TRBV12-3/TRBV12-4|TRBJ1-2|-
TGTGCCAGCAGTTTATTGGGGGACGGTCCCTATGGCTACACCTTC
CASSLLGDGPYGYTF
>few|TRBV7-9|TRBJ1-3|TRBD1
TGTGCCAGCAGCAACAAACGCTCCGGGACAGGGGGCGGAAACACCATATATTTT
CASSNKRSGTGGGNTIYF
>once|TRBV20-1|TRBJ2-7|TRBD2
TGCAGTGCTAGAGATAAACCCGCCGGACTAGCAGTAACCTACGAGCAGTACTTC
CSARDKPAGLAVTYEQYF
>-|TRBV20-1|TRBJ1-1|-
TGCAGTGCTAGAGAGCGGGGAGCGCCAAATTGGGACACTGAAACTTTCTTT
CSARERGAPNWDTETFF
>-|TRBV6-2/TRBV6-3|TRBJ2-1|TRBD1
TGTGCCAGTTCCCCCGGGACAGGTGCCTACAATGAGCAGCTCTTC
CASSPGTGAYNEQLF
>-|TRBV5-1|TRBJ1-1|TRBD1
TGCGCCAGCAGCCCAAGGACAGGGCAAGGAGTGGAAGCTTTCTTT
CASSPRTGQGVEAFF
>many|TRBV6-5|TRBJ2-7|-
TGTGCCAGCAGTTACTCGAATAAGTGGGGCTACGAGCAGTACTTC
CASSYSNKWGYEQYF
>-|TRBV20-1|TRBJ2-3|TRBD2
TGCAGTGCTAGCGGGAGGGCCAACACAGATACGCAGTATTTT
CSASGRANTDTQYF
>many|TRBV7-2|TRBJ1-1|-
TGTGCCAGCAGCCTCCGGGACGGAGAAGCTTTCTTT
CASSLRDGEAFF
>-|TRBV18|TRBJ2-7|-
TGTGCCAGCTCACCACTTGGGAGACTTTACGAGCAGTACTTC
CASSPLGRLYEQYF
>few|TRBV7-9|TRBJ2-7|-
TGTGCCAGCAGCTTATTAACAACGTACGAGCAGTACTTC
CASSLLTTYEQYF
>-|TRBV18|TRBJ2-1|-
TGTGCCAGCTCCCCCTACCCGACAGCTCACAATGAGCAGTTCTTC
CASSPYPTAHNEQFF
>-|TRBV5-1|TRBJ2-7|-
TGCGCCAGCAGCTTGGTCCCCTACGAGCAGTACTTC
CASSLVPYEQYF
>-|TRBV5-1|TRBJ2-3|TRBD1
TGCGCCAGCAGCGGCCGGACAGGCGCCCGCACAGATACGCAGTATTTT
CASSGRTGARTDTQYF